This TCR beta chain appears in the sequencing data of a study of blood T cell repertoires in COVID-19. In the study overall: In each case, the material was cDNA or gDNA derived from T cells, B-cell-depleted T cells, or PBMCs.

The CDR3 has 15 amino acids. The V and J ends lost 0 bases and 7 bases respectively, with 14 bases between them. Germline loops: CDR1 SGHRS, CDR2 YFSETQ. Original data processing: Scientists estimated how many nucleated cells there were by amplifying reference gene primers. Some clones are missing from TCRdb's copy, which holds only in-frame ones; the method was immunoSEQ multiplex PCR. V, J and clone size derive from that table, while D and trimming were established from the DNA sequence. The profile shows about 170,000 clones, around four fifths of them singletons. This chain connects TRBV5-1 to TRBJ1-5; no clear D. The origin of this receptor is a woman older than 75 with acute or convalescent COVID-19. Sample: peripheral blood. The CDR3: CASSLVGEIGQPQHF. CDR3 sequence (DNA): TGCGCCAGCAGCTTGGTCGGGGAAATAGGGCAGCCCCAGCATTTT.